The source of this TCR beta chain is a study of T cell responses to AZD1222 COVID-19 vaccine. The data were produced by immunoSEQ multiplex PCR, yet TCRdb's version contains in-frame clones alone and is incomplete. The profile covers roughly 130,000 clones, with 87% appearing a single time and 1.3% to 1.5% taken by the ten largest. Concerning this clone itself: The antigen is not known.

Study-level findings and limits: Spike-specific TCR repertoires showed rising breadth and depth after two AZD1222 doses.

This receptor was identified in an adult in good health. Material: peripheral blood, obtained on day 0 of AZD1222 vaccination.

CDR3: CASSVNWDRGAEQYF. The CDR3 region has the DNA TGTGCCAGCAGCGTAAATTGGGACAGGGGCGCCGAGCAGTACTTC. V is TRBV9 and J is TRBJ2-7; 10 bases line up with TRBD1. V dropped 1 base and J dropped 6; count of bases not matched to a gene: 7. The germline V gene has CDR1 SGDLS and CDR2 YYNGEE. CDR3 size: 15 residues. The variable domain in full, completed from reference TRBV9 and TRBJ2-7, reads DSGVTQTPKHLITATGQRVTLRCSPRSGDLSVYWYQQSLDQGLQFLIQYYNGEERAKGNILERFSAQQFPDLHSELNLSSLELGDSALYFCASSVNWDRGAEQYFGPGTRLTVT.